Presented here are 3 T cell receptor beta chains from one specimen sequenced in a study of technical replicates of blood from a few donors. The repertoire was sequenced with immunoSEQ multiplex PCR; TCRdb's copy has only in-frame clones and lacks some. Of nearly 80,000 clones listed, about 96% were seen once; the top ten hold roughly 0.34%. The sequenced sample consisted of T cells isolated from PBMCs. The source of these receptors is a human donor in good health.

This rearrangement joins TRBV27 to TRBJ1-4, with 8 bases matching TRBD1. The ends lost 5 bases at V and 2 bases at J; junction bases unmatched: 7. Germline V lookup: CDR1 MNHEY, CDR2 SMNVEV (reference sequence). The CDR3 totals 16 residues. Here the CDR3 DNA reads TGTGCCAGCAGTACCGGACAGGGTAGCACTAATGAAAAACTGTTTTTT. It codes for CASSTGQGSTNEKLFF.

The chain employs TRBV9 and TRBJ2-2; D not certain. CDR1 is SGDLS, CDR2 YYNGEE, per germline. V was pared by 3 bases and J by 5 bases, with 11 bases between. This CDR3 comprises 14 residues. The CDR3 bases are TGTGCCAGCAGCGCTGGCCCCGCAACCGGGGAGCTGTTTTTT. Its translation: CASSAGPATGELFF.

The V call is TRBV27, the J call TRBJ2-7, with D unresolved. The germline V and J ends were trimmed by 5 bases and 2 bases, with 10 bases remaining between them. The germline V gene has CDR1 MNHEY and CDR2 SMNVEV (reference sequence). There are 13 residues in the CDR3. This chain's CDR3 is CASSLPETYEQYF. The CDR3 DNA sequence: TGTGCCAGCAGTCTTCCAGAAACCTACGAGCAGTACTTC.